These 24 T cell receptor beta chains were all obtained from the same sample, sequenced in a study of blood T cell repertoires in COVID-19. Assay used: immunoSEQ multiplex PCR; TCRdb lists only in-frame clones, some missing. The sample has a few hundred thousand clones; 88% are singletons. The specimen sequenced was PBMCs or T cells enriched from blood (not recorded which). These receptors all come from a woman between 35 and 50 years old with acute COVID-19.

The chain couples TRBV27 to TRBJ2-1; 11 bases fit TRBD2. J was trimmed by 2 bases and V by 6 bases; bases with no gene match: 12. From germline, CDR1 is MNHEY and CDR2 SMNVEV (reference sequence). The CDR3 has 18 amino acids. CDR3 amino acids: CASRSFRLSGRAYNEQFF. The CDR3 DNA follows: TGTGCCAGCAGGAGTTTCCGCCTTAGCGGGAGGGCCTACAATGAGCAGTTCTTC.

The chain links TRBV27 to TRBJ1-1; D remains unclear. V dropped 3 bases and J dropped 4 bases, with 12 bases sitting between them. This CDR3 has 14 amino acids. The germline V gene has CDR1 MNHEY and CDR2 SMNVEV (reference sequence). The CDR3 sequence is CASSLRQIGTEAFF. The CDR3 nucleotides are TGTGCCAGCAGTTTGAGACAAATTGGCACTGAAGCTTTCTTT.

The chain has TRBV2 and TRBJ2-1, with TRBD2 matching over 7 bases. This CDR3 spans 17 amino acids. Germline loops: CDR1 SNHLY, CDR2 FYNNEI. V shed 2 bases and J 0 bases; nucleotides not matched to a gene: 7. The CDR3 loop reads CASSESLGEGSYNEQFF. The CDR3 DNA sequence: TGTGCCAGCAGTGAATCCCTGGGGGAGGGCTCCTACAATGAGCAGTTCTTC.

The chain is built from TRBV25-1 and TRBJ1-2; D is unclear. The V gene's germline CDR1 is MGHDK and CDR2 SYGVNS. V shed 4 bases and J shed 2 bases, with 11 bases lying between them. The CDR3 runs 14 residues. CDR3 nucleotides: TGTGCCAGCAGTGTAACTGGAGGGAACTATGGCTACACCTTC. Encoded protein: CASSVTGGNYGYTF.

V is TRBV12-3 or TRBV12-4 and J is TRBJ1-1, with D unclear. The length of the CDR3 is 11 residues. Trimming removed 4 bases at V and 4 bases at J, with 4 bases between. For the CDR3, the DNA is TGTGCCAGCAGTTCCAGCACTGAAGCTTTCTTT. Translated: CASSSSTEAFF.

The rearrangement joins TRBV3-1 (or the pseudogene TRBV3-2) to TRBJ2-2; D uncertain. This CDR3 comprises 16 residues. The V gene lost 4 bases and the J gene lost 4 bases, with 16 bases spanning the gap. Germline CDR1 is LGHDT and CDR2 is YNNKEL (reference sequence). CDR3 nucleotides: TGTGCCAGCAGCCCCCTCCGGGTCCCGGGCACCGGGGAGCTGTTTTTT. It yields the protein CASSPLRVPGTGELFF.

The chain links TRBV14 to TRBJ1-4, with 7 bases identical to TRBD1. The ends lost 4 bases at V and 7 bases at J; junction bases unmatched: 6. The CDR3 contains 14 residues. Germline assignment: CDR1 SGHDN and CDR2 FVKESK. CDR3 protein: CASSRRTGGEKLFF. The CDR3 DNA reads as TGTGCCAGCAGCCGGAGGACAGGCGGTGAAAAACTGTTTTTT. The variable domain in full, with the rest retrieved from reference TRBV14 and TRBJ1-4, is EAGVTQFPSHSVIEKGQTVTLRCDPISGHDNLYWYRRVMGKEIKFLLHFVKESKQDESGMPNNRFLAERTGGTYSTLKVQPAELEDSGVYFCASSRRTGGEKLFFGSGTQLSVL.

The rearrangement links TRBV5-1 to TRBJ2-1; D may be TRBD2 (6 bases). There are 14 residues in the CDR3. V was clipped by 0 bases and J by 7 bases, with 11 bases between them. Germline-derived CDR1 and CDR2 are SGHRS and YFSETQ. The CDR3 DNA reads as TGCGCCAGCAGCTTGGGCAGCCTAGCGAATGAGCAGTTCTTC. The encoded protein is CASSLGSLANEQFF.

The chain uses TRBV7-2 and TRBJ1-1; D is ambiguous. The germline V gene encodes CDR1 SGHTA and CDR2 FQGNSA. The ends were cut back, 3 bases at V and 5 bases at J, with 10 bases in the middle. This CDR3 has 13 residues. CDR3 residues: CASSFGQATEAFF. The CDR3 nucleotides are TGTGCCAGCAGCTTCGGTCAGGCAACTGAAGCTTTCTTT.

The chain combines TRBV27 with TRBJ2-3, with 7 bases fitting TRBD1. The CDR3 sequence is 14 residues long. CDR1 and CDR2 (germline): MNHEY, SMNVEV (reference sequence). The J segment lost 1 base and the V segment lost 5 bases, leaving 3 bases of the junction unmatched. CDR3 region: CASSRQGGTDTQYF. CDR3 sequence (DNA): TGTGCCAGCAGTCGACAGGGTGGCACAGATACGCAGTATTTT.

This chain links TRBV11-3 with TRBJ1-1; 7 positions match TRBD1. CDR3 length equals 15 residues. Germline CDR1 is SGHNT and CDR2 is YENEEA. The V gene end was trimmed by 3 bases and the J gene end by 5 bases; junction bases not matched to a gene: 9. Here the CDR3 reads CASSFGQGGSTEAFF. CDR3 DNA: TGTGCCAGCAGCTTCGGTCAGGGGGGTAGTACTGAAGCTTTCTTT.

This chain joins TRBV6-1 and TRBJ1-5, with 7 positions matching TRBD1. The CDR3 loop spans 14 amino acids. Per the germline V gene, CDR1 is MNHNS and CDR2 is SASEGT. V trimming: 2 bases; J trimming: 7 bases; junction bases outside the gene matches: 5. CDR3 sequence: CASSERDRRQPQHF. The CDR3 DNA reads as TGTGCCAGCAGTGAAAGGGACAGAAGACAGCCCCAGCATTTT.

Many counts were recorded for this clone. The chain uses TRBV24-1 and TRBJ1-5; D not resolved. The CDR3 is 15 residues long. Trimming stripped 6 bases from V and 4 bases from J, with 15 bases between. CDR1 is KGHDR, CDR2 SFDVKD, per germline. As DNA, the CDR3 is TGTGCCACCAGTAAGTCGGGAGATGGGAATCAGCCCCAGCATTTT. This gives the protein CATSKSGDGNQPQHF.

The J gene is TRBJ2-1, the V gene TRBV7-9, with D maybe TRBD2 (6 bases). The CDR3 loop spans 14 amino acids. Germline V lookup: CDR1 SEHNR, CDR2 FQNEAQ (reference sequence). Trimming shortened V by 6 bases and J by 6 bases, and 15 bases separated the two germline ends. In DNA, the CDR3 is TGTGCCAGCAGGAAACTCCGGGACTCCAATGAGCAGTTCTTC. The encoded protein is CASRKLRDSNEQFF.

This clone occurred once. The CDR3 bases are TGTGCCAGCTCCCAAGGGACTAGCGGGAGTGACGAGCAGTACGTC. Translated: CASSQGTSGSDEQYV. The chain joins TRBV18 to TRBJ2-7; 14 nucleotides line up with TRBD2. This CDR3 contains 15 residues. Germline lookup yields CDR1 KGHSH and CDR2 LQKENI. J lost 5 bases, V lost 6 bases, and 6 bases had no gene match.

The chain employs TRBV7-2 and TRBJ2-1; 8 positions agree with TRBD1. Germline CDR1 is SGHTA and CDR2 is FQGNSA. This CDR3 has 14 residues. V lost 3 bases, J lost 7 bases, and 5 bases stayed unmatched. CDR3 nucleotides: TGTGCCAGCAGCTTTGACAGGGGTCAAAATGAGCAGTTCTTC. This gives the protein CASSFDRGQNEQFF.

V and J are TRBV14 and TRBJ2-7; tentative D call: TRBD2 (6 bases). V lost 4 bases and J 2 bases, leaving 15 bases between the germline ends. Per the germline V gene, CDR1 is SGHDN and CDR2 is FVKESK. CDR3 size: 15 residues. The CDR3 loop reads CASSPDGGRTYEQYF. In DNA, the CDR3 is TGTGCCAGCAGCCCCGATGGAGGGAGAACCTACGAGCAGTACTTC.

V usage is TRBV15 and J usage is TRBJ2-1, with 7 nucleotides matching TRBD2. CDR1 and CDR2 from the germline V gene are LNHNV and YYDKDF (reference sequence). This CDR3 comprises 16 residues. Unmatched junction bases numbered 9, after V lost 0 bases and J lost 7 bases. The CDR3 DNA is TGTGCCACCAGCAGAGAGGGGGGGTTGCATGTGAATGAGCAGTTCTTC. It encodes CATSREGGLHVNEQFF.

The V call is TRBV6-2 or TRBV6-3, the J call TRBJ1-5; D may be TRBD1 (5 bases). The CDR3 consists of 16 residues. Germline lookup yields CDR1 MNHEY and CDR2 SVGEGT. Deletions cut 4 bases from V and 2 bases from J, with 15 bases between. The CDR3 nucleotides are TGTGCCAGCAGTTTAAAGGAGTTCAGGGGCAATCAGCCCCAGCATTTT. Amino acids: CASSLKEFRGNQPQHF.

The rearrangement uses TRBV24-1 and TRBJ2-1; TRBD2 matches at 8 bases. Losses at the gene ends were 4 bases for V and 5 bases for J; bases not matched to a gene: 15. Germline CDR1 is KGHDR and CDR2 is SFDVKD. The CDR3 extends over 18 amino acids. The CDR3 region is CATSDPTSATHKDNEQFF. CDR3 nucleotides: TGTGCCACCAGTGACCCGACTAGCGCAACACACAAAGACAATGAGCAGTTCTTC.

The chain couples TRBV7-6 to TRBJ1-6; D remains ambiguous. The germline CDR1 and CDR2 sequences are SGHVS and FNYEAQ. Between the trimmed V and J ends, which lost 2 bases and 6 bases, there was a span of 8 bases. The CDR3 contains 14 residues. CDR3: CASSLTQLNSPLHF. Here the CDR3 DNA reads TGTGCCAGCAGCTTAACACAGCTTAATTCACCCCTCCACTTT.

V is TRBV19 and J is TRBJ1-5; no firm D call. The V gene lost 5 bases and the J gene lost 6 bases, with 14 bases spanning the gap. The CDR3 is 14 residues long. The germline gives CDR1 LNHDA, CDR2 SQIVND (reference sequence). CDR3 loop: CASSFPGSSQPQHF. The CDR3 bases are TGTGCCAGTAGTTTTCCGGGGTCTAGTCAGCCCCAGCATTTT.

The rearrangement uses TRBV28 and TRBJ2-1; 13 bases line up with TRBD2. With 4 bases clipped from V and 8 bases from J, the junction kept 11 bases outside the gene matches. This CDR3 is 17 amino acids long. Germline V gene data show CDR1 as MDHEN and CDR2 as SYDVKM. CDR3 coding DNA: TGTGCCAGCAGTTCATTCGGACTAGCGGGAGCTGGGGATGAGCAGTTCTTC. This codes for CASSSFGLAGAGDEQFF.

V gene TRBV27 combines with J gene TRBJ2-7; a weak D match, TRBD2 (5 bases). The germline V and J ends were trimmed by 5 bases and 7 bases, with 18 bases remaining between them. Germline CDR1 reads MNHEY; CDR2 reads SMNVEV (reference sequence). The CDR3 contains 14 residues. The CDR3 nucleotides read TGTGCCAGCAGTGACTTCGGGGTTTTAGGGGAGCAGTACTTC. As protein: CASSDFGVLGEQYF.